This passage covers 27 T cell receptor beta chains from one sample sequenced in a study of T-cell memory formation after mild COVID-19. One entry per CDR3 protein results from TCRdb running MiXCR on the 5' RACE reads. Counted here are 400,000 to 500,000 distinct CDR3 sequences, around 18% occurring once; the ten biggest clones make up about 8.8%. The sequenced sample was PBMCs or a T cell subset sorted from them (not recorded which). The receptors originated from an adult woman who had mild COVID-19 (a few samples of this study predate the infection). Cell type and time point are not known.

The V gene is TRBV4-3, the J gene TRBJ1-2; possibly TRBD1 for D (6 bases). CDR3 length: 16 residues. The V gene lost 0 bases and the J gene lost 2 bases, with 13 bases spanning the gap. Germline loops: CDR1 LGHNA, CDR2 YSLEER. CDR3 amino acids: CASSQDVWGQNYGYTF. The CDR3 region has the DNA TGCGCCAGCAGCCAAGATGTTTGGGGACAAAACTATGGCTACACCTTC.

This chain uses TRBV4-1 with TRBJ2-7, with 10 bases aligning to TRBD2. V shed 8 bases, J shed 6 bases, and the junction held 10 bases outside the gene matches. Germline V gene sequence: CDR1 MGHRA, CDR2 YSYEKL. The CDR3 runs 14 residues. CDR3 amino acids: CASVPRAGGVEQYF. For the CDR3, the DNA is TGCGCCAGCGTTCCGAGAGCGGGGGGGGTCGAGCAGTACTTC.

This clonotype was detected a few times. V and J are TRBV18 and TRBJ2-3; TRBD2 matches at 9 bases. The trim removed 0 bases at V and 6 bases at J, leaving 7 bases unmatched. Germline V lookup: CDR1 KGHSH, CDR2 LQKENI. The CDR3 sequence is 16 residues long. CDR3 sequence reads: CASSPPTLAGRDTQYF. The CDR3 DNA reads as TGTGCCAGCTCACCACCGACGCTAGCGGGGAGGGATACGCAGTATTTT.

This clonotype occurred many times. The J gene is TRBJ1-1, the V gene TRBV5-1, with no clear D. The V end lost 0 bases, the J end lost 4 bases, and 10 bases lay between the germline ends. The germline V gene has CDR1 SGHRS and CDR2 YFSETQ. This CDR3 contains 14 residues. CDR3 region: CASSLALEGTEAFF. CDR3 bases: TGCGCCAGCAGCTTGGCTTTAGAGGGCACTGAAGCTTTCTTT.

The V call is TRBV2, the J call TRBJ2-1; 12 positions agree with TRBD2. Germline V gene lookup returns CDR1 SNHLY and CDR2 FYNNEI. The CDR3 contains 16 residues. The V segment lost 3 bases and the J segment 7 bases; nucleotides outside the gene matches: 7. The CDR3 DNA sequence: TGTGCCAGCAGTGATACACCCGGACTAGCGGGGAATGAGCAGTTCTTC. Protein product: CASSDTPGLAGNEQFF.

This clonotype was counted between two and nine times. The CDR3 DNA is TGCAGCGCCCGTTTGACAGGGTGGACTACTCCTACGATTGAGCAGTACTTC. It is translated as CSARLTGWTTPTIEQYF. The chain is built from TRBV29-1 and TRBJ2-7; the D gene is possibly TRBD1 (7 bases). CDR1 SQVTM and CDR2 ANQGSEA come from the germline V gene. Trimming shortened V by 7 bases and J by 7 bases, and 32 bases separated the two germline ends. This CDR3 contains 17 residues.

The genes are TRBV27 and TRBJ2-1, with no clear D. The CDR3 has 17 residues. Per germline, CDR1 MNHEY and CDR2 SMNVEV (reference sequence). Trimming pared 5 bases from V and 8 bases from J, leaving 25 bases between. The CDR3 here is CASSPNDGFLGHHEQFF. For the CDR3, the DNA is TGTGCCAGCAGTCCGAATGACGGATTCCTAGGGCATCATGAGCAGTTCTTC.

The J gene is TRBJ2-1, the V gene TRBV7-3; possibly TRBD2 for D (5 bases). Per germline, CDR1 SGHTA and CDR2 FQGTGA. The CDR3 has 15 residues. V shed 5 bases and J shed 0 bases, with 11 bases lying between them. In nucleotides, the CDR3 is TGTGCCAGCAGCCCTTTTGGGAGCTCCTACAATGAGCAGTTCTTC. This sequence encodes CASSPFGSSYNEQFF.

The chain is built from TRBV15 and TRBJ2-3; TRBD1 or TRBD2 may be the D gene (5 bases each). The CDR3 has 16 residues. Trimming shortened V by 1 base and J by 3 bases, and 14 bases separated the two germline ends. Germline CDR1 is LNHNV and CDR2 is YYDKDF (reference sequence). The CDR3 is CATSRGFWDLTDTQYF. CDR3 bases: TGTGCCACCAGCAGAGGATTTTGGGACCTGACAGATACGCAGTATTTT.

This clonotype was observed at least ten times. The V gene is TRBV7-8, the J gene TRBJ1-1; D possibly corresponds to TRBD1 (5 bases). The CDR3 runs to 14 residues. Germline V lookup: CDR1 SGHVS, CDR2 FQNEAQ. The V gene lost 1 base and the J gene lost 1 base, with 7 bases spanning the gap. Here the CDR3 reads CASSLGQSNTEAFF. The CDR3 DNA sequence: TGTGCCAGCAGCTTAGGACAGTCGAACACTGAAGCTTTCTTT. The full variable domain, completed using reference TRBV7-8 and TRBJ1-1, is GAGVSQSPRYKVAKRGQDVALRCDPISGHVSLFWYQQALGQGPEFLTYFQNEAQLDKSGLPSDRFFAERPEGSVSTLKIQRTQQEDSAVYLCASSLGQSNTEAFFGQGTRLTVV.

Many counts were recorded for this clonotype. V and J are TRBV29-1 and TRBJ1-1; D uncertain. The CDR3 runs 13 residues. Germline V gives CDR1 SQVTM, CDR2 ANQGSEA. The V gene lost 2 bases and the J gene lost 0 bases, with 7 bases spanning the gap. CDR3 in amino acids: CSVEQPLNTEAFF. CDR3 DNA: TGCAGCGTTGAACAACCCTTGAACACTGAAGCTTTCTTT.

The sample holds a few counts of this clonotype. V and J are TRBV5-1 and TRBJ1-1; perhaps TRBD1 as D (5 bases). Germline-derived CDR1 and CDR2 are SGHRS and YFSETQ. This CDR3 has 14 amino acids. Trimming stripped 4 bases from V and 3 bases from J, with 13 bases between. The CDR3 DNA sequence: TGCGCCAGCAGCGGTGTGGGGGGGGACACTGAAGCTTTCTTT. Its protein is CASSGVGGDTEAFF.

This clonotype was observed a few times. The chain recombines TRBV7-9 with TRBJ2-1; D may be TRBD2 (6 bases). The CDR3 totals 16 residues. V lost 1 base, J lost 3 bases, and 13 bases lay in between. Germline CDR1 SEHNR, CDR2 FQNEAQ (reference sequence). The CDR3 region is CASSLGAGPYYNEQFF. CDR3 in DNA: TGTGCCAGCAGCTTAGGGGCGGGGCCCTACTACAATGAGCAGTTCTTC.

This clonotype was seen many times. V usage is TRBV25-1 and J usage is TRBJ1-5, with D unclear. Trimming pared 1 base from V and 6 bases from J, leaving 13 bases between. In germline, CDR1 is MGHDK, CDR2 SYGVNS. CDR3 length: 15 amino acids. CDR3 bases: TGTGCCAGCAGTGAATCCTCGGACGGGATTCAGCCCCAGCATTTT. Protein: CASSESSDGIQPQHF.

This clonotype has ten or more counts. The chain combines TRBV30 with TRBJ1-6; D is unresolved. The CDR3 sequence is 16 residues long. Germline-derived CDR1 and CDR2 are GTSNPN and SVGIG (reference sequence). Between the trimmed V and J ends, which lost 0 bases and 5 bases, there was a span of 14 bases. CDR3 residues: CAWSVQVIGNNSPLHF. The CDR3, as DNA: TGTGCCTGGAGTGTTCAGGTTATTGGAAATAATTCACCCCTCCACTTT.

The chain employs TRBV18 and TRBJ1-2, with TRBD1 identical over 7 bases. There are 14 residues in the CDR3. Trimming removed 4 bases from V and 4 bases from J; junction bases left unmatched: 6. Germline assignment: CDR1 KGHSH and CDR2 LQKENI. The CDR3 nucleotides are TGTGCCAGCTCACTAACAGGGGTCGGCTATGGCTACACCTTC. The encoded protein is CASSLTGVGYGYTF.

This clonotype was detected once. This chain connects TRBV7-2 to TRBJ2-1, with D hard to call. This CDR3 has 11 residues. Trimming removed 9 bases at V and 6 bases at J, with 9 bases between. Looked up from germline, CDR1 is SGHTA and CDR2 is FQGNSA. The CDR3 DNA reads TGTGCCAGAGCCCCACTCAATGAGCAGTTCTTC. It translates to CARAPLNEQFF.

This clonotype has just a few counts. The chain joins TRBV7-8 to TRBJ1-1; D possibly corresponds to TRBD1 (6 bases). There are 17 residues in the CDR3. V lost 5 bases and J lost 0, with 19 bases in between. Germline V gives CDR1 SGHVS, CDR2 FQNEAQ. This chain's CDR3 is CASSPGTLRLMNTEAFF. CDR3 DNA: TGTGCCAGCAGCCCTGGGACACTCAGACTAATGAACACTGAAGCTTTCTTT.

This clonotype has only a few counts. The chain combines TRBV10-3 with TRBJ2-1, with 8 bases matching TRBD2. The CDR3 sequence is 16 residues long. Trimming cost V 6 bases and J 2 bases; bases outside gene matches: 9. From germline, CDR1 is ENHRY and CDR2 SYGVKD. The DNA for the CDR3 is TGTGCCATCAGAACGGTCACAGCGGGGGCCTACAATGAGCAGTTCTTC. It encodes CAIRTVTAGAYNEQFF.

The chain is built from TRBV20-1 and TRBJ2-1, with D maybe TRBD1 (5 bases). The germline V gene encodes CDR1 DFQATT and CDR2 SNEGSKA (reference sequence). Trimming cost V 3 bases and J 4 bases, with 19 bases left between them. This CDR3 has 16 residues. The chain's CDR3 is CSASQSRVLRYNEQFF. CDR3 coding DNA: TGCAGTGCTAGTCAGTCCAGGGTTCTACGTTACAATGAGCAGTTCTTC.

The rearrangement joins TRBV7-2 to TRBJ2-7, with 8 bases fitting TRBD1. Germline V gene lookup returns CDR1 SGHTA and CDR2 FQGNSA. V was pared by 4 bases and J by 1 base, with 3 bases of the junction left unmatched. The CDR3 length is 14 residues. The CDR3 DNA reads as TGTGCCAGCAGCTATGACAGGGGATCCTACGAGCAGTACTTC. As protein: CASSYDRGSYEQYF.

The chain recombines TRBV11-2 with TRBJ2-5, with D maybe TRBD2 (7 bases). Germline CDR1 reads SGHAT; CDR2 reads FQNNGV. This CDR3 region has 16 residues. V gave up 5 bases and J gave up 5 bases, with 21 bases separating them. CDR3 protein: CASSPQARWGGETQYF. CDR3 coding DNA: TGTGCCAGCAGCCCGCAGGCCCGGTGGGGGGGCGAGACCCAGTACTTC.

The sample holds a few counts of this clonotype. This chain joins TRBV29-1 and TRBJ2-5, with a tentative D call TRBD2 (5 bases). The CDR3 is 14 amino acids. Deletions cut 7 bases from V and 2 bases from J, with 17 bases between. Germline-derived CDR1 and CDR2 are SQVTM and ANQGSEA. As DNA, the CDR3 is TGCAGCGCCCGAGGGCAGGCCCTTCAAGAGACCCAGTACTTC. It translates to CSARGQALQETQYF.

This clonotype appeared a few times. The chain employs TRBV20-1 and TRBJ2-1, with unresolved D. The V gene lost 1 base and the J gene lost 2 bases, with 6 bases spanning the gap. Germline V gene sequence: CDR1 DFQATT, CDR2 SNEGSKA (reference sequence). This CDR3 comprises 13 residues. The CDR3 region has the DNA TGCAGTGCTAGAGGGATCCCCTACAATGAGCAGTTCTTC. It yields the protein CSARGIPYNEQFF.

The chain couples TRBV6-2 or TRBV6-3 to TRBJ2-7, with D possibly TRBD2 on 5 matching bases. Per germline, CDR1 MNHEY and CDR2 SVGEGT. Trimming left V 2 bases short and J 3 bases short, with 5 bases between. The CDR3 extends over 12 amino acids. CDR3 coding DNA: TGTGCCAGCAGTTACGAGGGCTACGAGCAGTACTTC. Protein product: CASSYEGYEQYF.

This clonotype was observed a few times. This chain uses TRBV23-1 with TRBJ2-7, with a weak D call TRBD1 (5 bases). TRBV23-1 falls under the ORF class, with uncertain function. This CDR3 has 13 amino acids. Trimming took 10 bases from V and 3 from J, leaving 16 bases between them. The CDR3, as DNA: TGCGCCACGGAACCCCGGACAATCTACGAGCAGTACTTC. Protein sequence: CATEPRTIYEQYF.

This clonotype was seen just once. This rearrangement joins TRBV11-2 to TRBJ2-5; 13 bases agree with TRBD2. V shed 5 bases and J 4 bases; nucleotides not matched to a gene: 7. Germline V gives CDR1 SGHAT, CDR2 FQNNGV. The CDR3 contains 16 residues. CDR3 in amino acids: CASSGTSGGARETQYF. The CDR3 DNA sequence: TGTGCCAGCAGCGGAACTAGCGGGGGGGCAAGAGAGACCCAGTACTTC.